These 27 T cell receptor beta chains came from one sample sequenced in a study of blood T cells in healthy people across ages. For the second PCR, which ran for 7 to 11 cycles, a sample-barcoded 5' primer and a J-beta primer mix were used. MiXCR, run by TCRdb on the 5' RACE reads, gives a single entry per CDR3 protein. The sample comprises about 760,000 distinct CDR3 sequences, more than 20% of which are singletons, and around 9.2% rests with the top ten. The sample was also linked to a second study, of T cells of mothers and their children.

The sequenced material came from blood. These receptor sequences come from a boy aged 10-17 years in good health.

This chain links TRBV7-8 with TRBJ2-7; maybe TRBD1 (7 bases). V lost 3 bases and J lost 4, with 13 bases in between. Germline V lookup: CDR1 SGHVS, CDR2 FQNEAQ. The CDR3 totals 14 residues. The CDR3 bases are TGTGCCAGCAGCTTTAGTCAGGGGGGATACGAGCAGTACTTC. This translates into CASSFSQGGYEQYF.

The rearrangement joins TRBV6-2 or TRBV6-3 to TRBJ1-1; TRBD1 is a possible D gene (5 bases). The germline V gene encodes CDR1 MNHEY and CDR2 SVGEGT. The CDR3 is made up of 14 amino acids. V lost 6 bases and J lost 3, with 14 bases in between. This CDR3 is CASSYGGMDTEAFF. CDR3 DNA sequence: TGTGCCAGCAGCTACGGGGGTATGGACACTGAAGCTTTCTTT.

The rearrangement joins TRBV6-6 to TRBJ1-6, with unresolved D. The CDR3 is made up of 16 amino acids. CDR1 and CDR2 (germline): MNHNY, SVGAGI (reference sequence). Trimming shortened V by 3 bases and J by 0 bases, and 9 bases separated the two germline ends. CDR3 coding DNA: TGTGCCAGCAGTTATACGGCAAGCTCCTATAATTCACCCCTCCACTTT. Translated: CASSYTASSYNSPLHF.

The chain carries TRBV6-2 or TRBV6-3 and TRBJ2-7; 7 bases align to TRBD2. TRBJ2-1 matches the DNA end more closely, so the J call is doubtful. Germline values: CDR1 MNHEY, CDR2 SVGEGT. The CDR3 is 13 residues long. The CDR3 reads CASSWGLSNEQFF. The CDR3 DNA reads as TGTGCCAGCAGTTGGGGACTAAGCAATGAGCAGTTCTTC.

The chain joins TRBV12-3 or TRBV12-4 to TRBJ2-1, with D maybe TRBD2 (6 bases). Trimming left V 4 bases short and J 3 bases short, with 16 bases between. The CDR3 sequence is 16 residues long. The CDR3 DNA reads as TGTGCCAGCAGTTCCCCCGGGACTTTCATCTACAATGAGCAGTTCTTC. It codes for CASSSPGTFIYNEQFF.

J is TRBJ2-5 and V is TRBV12-3 or TRBV12-4; D remains unclear. Trimming cost V 6 bases and J 6 bases, with 11 bases left between them. The CDR3 contains 12 residues. CDR3 nucleotides: TGTGCCAGCAGATCTTTAGAGAAGACCCAGTACTTC. Translating gives CASRSLEKTQYF.

The chain has TRBV10-3 and TRBJ2-1, with 10 bases identical to TRBD2. In germline, CDR1 is ENHRY, CDR2 SYGVKD. V gave up 2 bases and J gave up 4 bases; unmatched junction bases: 5. The CDR3 has 16 amino acids. In nucleotides, the CDR3 is TGTGCCATCAGTGAGAAAGCGGGGGGGAGTTACAATGAGCAGTTCTTC. Protein: CAISEKAGGSYNEQFF.

This chain connects TRBV25-1 to TRBJ2-1; TRBD2 is a possible D gene (6 bases). The CDR3 is 15 residues long. Germline CDR1 and CDR2: MGHDK and SYGVNS. V was trimmed by 1 base and J by 6 bases, leaving 13 bases between them. For the CDR3, the DNA is TGTGCCAGCAGTGAATGGGGGGTCAGGGCCAATGAGCAGTTCTTC. It encodes CASSEWGVRANEQFF.

This clonotype was seen a few times. One junction end does not reproduce the germline sequence, and a read error may be involved. This sequence joins TRBV20-1 and TRBJ1-2, with TRBD1 matching over 7 bases. Germline CDR1 is DFQATT and CDR2 is SNEGSKA (reference sequence). The CDR3 sequence is 14 residues long. The CDR3 loop reads CSASDRVSSYDYTF. The DNA for the CDR3 is TGCAGTGCTAGCGACAGGGTTTCCAGCTATGACTACACCTTC.

A few counts support this clonotype. An end of the junction does not agree with germline; a read error may underlie this. The chain has TRBV7-9 and TRBJ2-3, with D hard to call. Germline-derived CDR1 and CDR2 are SEHNR and FQNEAQ (reference sequence). The CDR3 consists of 12 residues. CDR3 DNA: TGTGCCAGCAGCATGATCGCAGATACGCGGTATTTT. Residues: CASSMIADTRYF.

The chain employs TRBV6-5 and TRBJ1-3, with D maybe TRBD1 (5 bases). The CDR3 extends over 16 amino acids. Deletions cut 2 bases from V and 7 bases from J, with 18 bases between. Germline CDR1 and CDR2: MNHEY and SVGAGI. CDR3 amino acids: CASSYLLGGLGNTIYF. CDR3 in DNA: TGTGCCAGCAGTTACCTACTCGGGGGTCTTGGGAACACCATATATTTT.

With regard to this clonotype: An end of the junction does not agree with germline; a read error may underlie this. This chain connects TRBV12-3 or TRBV12-4 to TRBJ2-5; D unresolved. The CDR3 sequence is 13 residues long. This CDR3 reads CASTNGRRETRYF. CDR3 coding DNA: TGTGCCAGCACAAATGGTAGGAGAGAGACCCGGTACTTC.

Comment on this clonotype: The germline gene is not matched at one end of the junction; a read error may be the cause. The gene calls are TRBV7-2 and TRBJ2-5; D is unclear. The J call may be mistaken, given a closer DNA end match to TRBJ2-7. Germline CDR1 SGHTA, CDR2 FQGNSA. The CDR3 has 13 residues. This CDR3 reads CAGSWAERYEQYF. CDR3 sequence (DNA): TGTGCCGGCAGCTGGGCGGAGAGGTACGAGCAGTACTTC.

For this clonotype: The conserved final phenylalanine or tryptophan is absent from the CDR3, which likely points to a read error. This chain joins TRBV6-5 and TRBJ1-1; TRBD1 matches 7 bases. In germline, CDR1 is MNHEY, CDR2 SVGAGI. The CDR3 covers 16 residues. The V and J ends lost 6 bases and 0 bases, in that order; junction bases with no gene match: 10. For the CDR3, the DNA is TGTGCCAGCAGCCTTACAGGGGCTTCGATGAACACTGAAGCTTTCCTT. This encodes CASSLTGASMNTEAFL.

This clonotype was found a few times. V gene TRBV7-9 combines with J gene TRBJ2-7; TRBD2 might be the D (6 bases). V was pared by 5 bases and J by 2 bases, with 19 bases between. Germline V lookup: CDR1 SEHNR, CDR2 FQNEAQ (reference sequence). CDR3 length: 16 residues. This chain's CDR3 is CASSPREQGLTYEQYF. The CDR3, as DNA: TGTGCCAGCAGCCCCCGTGAGCAGGGACTTACCTACGAGCAGTACTTC.

This clonotype came up a few times. This chain connects TRBV7-6 to TRBJ1-4, with 8 bases lining up with TRBD1. The junction had 12 bases not matched to a gene; V was cut back by 3 bases and J by 0 bases. The CDR3 totals 19 residues. Germline CDR1 is SGHVS and CDR2 is FNYEAQ. This CDR3 reads CASSFRQGPFSATNEKLFF. The CDR3, as DNA: TGTGCCAGCAGCTTCCGACAGGGGCCTTTTTCTGCAACTAATGAAAAACTGTTTTTT.

This clonotype came up a few times. The rearrangement uses TRBV7-2 and TRBJ2-1, with 12 bases matching TRBD2. The V gene end was trimmed by 1 base and the J gene end by 9 bases; junction bases not matched to a gene: 7. CDR1 and CDR2 from the germline V gene are SGHTA and FQGNSA. CDR3 length: 16 residues. For the CDR3, the DNA is TGTGCCAGCAGCTTAGAGGCTAGCGGGGGGGCGGTTGAGCAGTTCTTC. It is translated as CASSLEASGGAVEQFF.

This clonotype was recorded a few times. CDR3 DNA: TGTGCCAGCAGCCCGGAGGGGGCAAATGAGCAGTTCTTC. As protein: CASSPEGANEQFF. The chain employs TRBV9 and TRBJ2-1; D is possibly TRBD1 (7 bases). The CDR3 is 13 amino acids. The V end was cut by 4 bases, the J end by 7 bases, with 12 bases between. CDR1 and CDR2 from the germline V gene are SGDLS and YYNGEE. Full variable domain (outside the CDR3, taken from reference TRBV9 and TRBJ2-1): DSGVTQTPKHLITATGQRVTLRCSPRSGDLSVYWYQQSLDQGLQFLIQYYNGEERAKGNILERFSAQQFPDLHSELNLSSLELGDSALYFCASSPEGANEQFFGPGTRLTVL.

The chain links TRBV12-5 to TRBJ2-5; D ambiguous. This CDR3 region has 12 residues. Germline-derived CDR1 and CDR2 are LGHNT and FRNRAP. Trimming cost V 5 bases and J 3 bases, with 7 bases left between them. CDR3 protein: CASGDSKETQYF. The CDR3 DNA reads TGTGCTAGTGGTGACTCTAAAGAGACCCAGTACTTC.

This clonotype was counted between two and nine times. The chain recombines TRBV4-1 with TRBJ2-7; the match to TRBD1 covers 7 bases. The CDR3 consists of 14 residues. Germline CDR1 MGHRA, CDR2 YSYEKL. Trimming at V came to 1 base and at J to 6 bases, leaving 6 bases not matched to a gene. The CDR3 loop is CASSQVEGAVEQYF. The CDR3, as DNA: TGCGCCAGCAGCCAAGTTGAGGGGGCGGTCGAGCAGTACTTC.

The chain joins TRBV13 to TRBJ1-1, with D possibly being TRBD1 (6 bases). This CDR3 has 15 amino acids. CDR1 is PRHDT and CDR2 is FYEKMQ in the germline V gene (reference sequence). With 5 bases removed from V and 0 bases from J, the gap between germline ends came to 13 bases. For the CDR3, the DNA is TGTGCCAGCAGCATCCGGACAGAGATGAACACTGAAGCTTTCTTT. Its protein is CASSIRTEMNTEAFF.

The chain recombines TRBV6-6 with TRBJ2-3; a weak D match, TRBD2 (6 bases). The germline CDR1 and CDR2 sequences are MNHNY and SVGAGI (reference sequence). CDR3 length equals 14 residues. V dropped 1 base and J dropped 5 bases, with 10 bases sitting between them. CDR3 loop: CASSYWRAGDTQYF. The CDR3 nucleotides are TGTGCCAGCAGTTACTGGAGGGCCGGAGATACGCAGTATTTT.

The CDR3 nucleotides are TGCAGTGCTAGAGATCTTGGGACTAGCGGGAGGTTCGCCCTGTCGGATGAGCAGTTCTTC. Translating gives CSARDLGTSGRFALSDEQFF. This chain connects TRBV20-1 to TRBJ2-1; 15 nucleotides agree with TRBD2. CDR1 and CDR2 from the germline V gene are DFQATT and SNEGSKA (reference sequence). Unmatched junction bases numbered 17, after V lost 0 bases and J lost 8 bases. This CDR3 has 20 amino acids.

This clonotype was seen a few times. The chain links TRBV4-3 to TRBJ1-2, with D possibly matching TRBD1 (5 bases). Trimming stripped 0 bases from V and 8 bases from J, with 19 bases between. The CDR3 has 16 residues. Looked up from germline, CDR1 is LGHNA and CDR2 is YSLEER. CDR3 protein: CASSQEVGTQVGGYTF. CDR3 sequence (DNA): TGCGCCAGCAGCCAAGAAGTAGGGACCCAGGTCGGAGGCTACACCTTC.

This clonotype has only a few counts. The rearrangement links TRBV28 to TRBJ2-4; D gene uncertain. With 3 bases removed from V and 1 base from J, the gap between germline ends came to 13 bases. Germline V gives CDR1 MDHEN, CDR2 SYDVKM. The CDR3 is made up of 16 amino acids. The CDR3 reads CASSLSSLGAKNIQYF. The CDR3, as DNA: TGTGCCAGCAGTTTGTCGAGCCTGGGGGCCAAAAACATTCAGTACTTC. The complete variable domain, with remaining parts taken from reference TRBV28 and TRBJ2-4, reads DVKVTQSSRYLVKRTGEKVFLECVQDMDHENMFWYRQDPGLGLRLIYFSYDVKMKEKGDIPEGYSVSREKKERFSLILESASTNQTSMYLCASSLSSLGAKNIQYFGAGTRLSVL.

The rearrangement uses TRBV6-5 and TRBJ2-7, with D unresolved. The CDR3 extends over 14 amino acids. Germline V gene lookup returns CDR1 MNHEY and CDR2 SVGAGI. V was trimmed by 4 bases and J by 2 bases, leaving 12 bases between them. CDR3 DNA sequence: TGTGCCAGCAGTTTCGAATGGCAGGCCTACGAGCAGTACTTC. Encoded protein: CASSFEWQAYEQYF.

This clonotype came up a few times. The CDR3 sequence is CAISGTSGGTYNEQFF. The CDR3 DNA follows: TGTGCCATCAGTGGGACTAGCGGGGGTACCTACAATGAGCAGTTCTTC. The chain has TRBV10-3 and TRBJ2-1; 13 bases agree with TRBD2. The CDR3 totals 16 residues. Germline V gene data show CDR1 as ENHRY and CDR2 as SYGVKD. Unmatched junction bases numbered 2, after V lost 4 bases and J lost 2 bases.